This is a list of T cell receptor beta chains from one sample in a study of blood T cell repertoires in COVID-19. Clones were sequenced by immunoSEQ multiplex PCR, and TCRdb holds only the in-frame ones, with some missing. This table holds roughly 360,000 clones, 70% to 90% found once. The sample taken for sequencing was PBMCs or T cells enriched from blood (not recorded which). These receptors were taken from a young man who had recovered from COVID-19. Both conserved end residues are part of each CDR3. Size tells how often a clone was seen (once, few, many) or the class of an expanded clone, and some rows leave it out.

>NA|TRBJ2-2|TRBV5-4
CASSLQGATTGELFF
>NA|TRBJ2-3|TRBV6-5
CASSYNPSENTQYF
>NA|TRBJ1-6|TRBV6-5
CASSYRGPDSPLHF
>NA|TRBJ1-5|TRBV19
CASSPLPGQGVYQPQHF
>NA|TRBJ2-3|TRBV7-6
CASSAHPGGTDTQYF
>few|TRBJ1-4|TRBV6-1
CASSEAGVGEKLFF
>once|TRBJ1-5|TRBV5-1
CASSPRGGNQPQHF
>NA|TRBJ1-1|TRBV12-3/TRBV12-4
CASSLFDGEIAFF
>NA|TRBJ2-7|TRBV27
CASSLGAAVAEQYF
>NA|TRBJ1-1|TRBV5-6
CASSPLGQMNTEAFF
>once|TRBJ2-4|TRBV10-3
CASWDSQNIQYF
>NA|TRBJ2-5|TRBV2
CASSAPFEETQYF
>NA|TRBJ2-7|TRBV5-4
CASSLSTGVRAYEQYF
>NA|TRBJ2-1|TRBV7-9
CASSWGQNGNEQFF
>NA|TRBJ1-2|TRBV3-1/TRBV3-2
CASSLVEGGDGYTF
>NA|TRBJ2-5|TRBV6-5
CASSYRQGGETQYF
>NA|TRBJ1-2|TRBV18
CASSHPGVYGYTF
>NA|TRBJ1-2|TRBV6-2/TRBV6-3
CASTPRVRGYGYTF
>once|TRBJ2-1|TRBV7-8
CASSFGGAPNEQFF
>once|TRBJ2-1|TRBV4-3
CASSQDYLAGGSYNEQFF
>NA|TRBJ2-5|TRBV4-2
CASSQEVSGGQETQYF
>NA|TRBJ1-5|TRBV6-5
CASSSALAGQPQHF
>NA|TRBJ1-4|TRBV29-1
CSTGEGGTNEKLFF
>NA|TRBJ2-1|TRBV11-2
CASSYSGGLYNEQFF
>NA|TRBJ1-2|TRBV10-3
CAIRPGLNYGYTF
>NA|TRBJ2-3|TRBV28
CASSFGTSVADTQYF
>NA|TRBJ2-2|TRBV9
CASSVNDRGTNTGELFF
>few|TRBJ1-2|TRBV15
CATSRDSYGYTF
>NA|TRBJ1-3|TRBV10-3
CAISESATSPHF
>NA|TRBJ1-2|TRBV7-9
CASSYYGGAANYGYTF
>once|TRBJ2-2|TRBV18
CASSPETGGNTGELFF
>NA|TRBJ2-7|TRBV2
CASSDRHRGGYEQYF
>NA|TRBJ1-1|TRBV19
CASQGQRNTEAFF
>NA|TRBJ1-2|TRBV3-1/TRBV3-2
CASSQAPGGNYGYTF
>NA|TRBJ2-3|TRBV7-8
CASSLYSYLTDTQYF
>NA|TRBJ1-1|TRBV5-1
CASSLLDMNTEAFF
>NA|TRBJ1-5|TRBV7-2
CASSRTGRDQPQHF
>few|TRBJ1-6|TRBV19
CASSTGQGNSPLHF
>NA|TRBJ2-5|TRBV10-3
CAISGYGQPGETQYF
>few|TRBJ1-2|TRBV21-1
CASNLEQSNGYTF
>NA|TRBJ2-7|TRBV2
CASSTDIYEQYF
>NA|TRBJ1-2|TRBV6-5
CASSYDGAPNYGYTF
>NA|TRBJ1-2|TRBV9
CASGTGTLYGYTF
>once|TRBJ1-3|TRBV5-5
CASSSSGVPGNTIYF
>NA|TRBJ1-2|TRBV6-5
CASSRQGSFYGYTF
>NA|TRBJ2-5|TRBV25-1
CASSALEETQYF
>NA|TRBJ2-7|TRBV27
CASSPRKNEQYF
>NA|TRBJ1-1|TRBV4-2
CASSRDRGPPGGEAFF
>NA|TRBJ1-1|TRBV14
CASSPVGTGTEAFF
>NA|TRBJ2-5|TRBV5-1
CASSFEGTWAGETQYF
>NA|TRBJ1-4|TRBV19
CASRDRPNEKLFF
>NA|TRBJ2-2|TRBV27
CASSSRDSRLTGELFF
>NA|TRBJ1-1|TRBV6-5
CASTNGAEAFF
>NA|TRBJ1-1|TRBV5-1
CASSLGGSERTEAFF
>few|TRBJ2-5|TRBV30
CAWTGRGQETQYF